This T cell receptor (beta chain) was sequenced during a study of Ad26.COV2.S vaccination and SARS-CoV-2 variants listed by TCRdb under 2021. Broadly, across the study: Sequencing of the TCRbeta repertoire served to evaluate the specificity and breadth of SARS-CoV-2-reactive T cell receptors following Ad26.COV2.S vaccination. A total of around 32 samples were included in the TCR-sequenced set, comprising around 19 Ad26.COV2.S vaccine recipients, 5 placebo recipients and 8 SARS-CoV-2 convalescent individuals.

The study at large found these results: According to the authors, total T cell responses may have been underestimated by the TCR breadth and depth analyses. After vaccination, spike-specific CD8+ and CD4+ T cell responses were reported to show substantial breadth. Vaccine and placebo recipients had similar non-spike TCR breadth, a finding consistent with the vaccine containing only spike. Compared with placebo recipients, Ad26.COV2.S recipients showed higher spike-specific TCR breadth (P = 0.0014).

This specimen's time point label, per the study, means: individuals recovered from natural SARS-CoV-2 infection. As for this clone: Its antigen has not been determined. No much larger clone exists at a distance of one base, and base qualities are not known.

V has 4 bases trimmed and J has 4 bases trimmed; junction bases matching no gene number 3. Spanning cysteine to phenylalanine, the CDR3 consists of 14 amino acids. Only CDR3 DNA is held: 42 bases, read in frame from base 1. Looking up the germline V gene (reference sequence) yields CDR1 LNHNV and CDR2 YYDKDF. TCRbeta CDR3 regions were sequenced with the immunoSEQ Assay. After extraction, genomic DNA underwent amplification by bias-controlled multiplex PCR, followed by high-throughput sequencing. The source study handled its data this way. To quantify the absolute abundance of every unique TCRbeta CDR3 region, sequences were collapsed and filtered. T cell fraction was estimated by normalization of TCRbeta template counts to usable DNA, with usable DNA being measured through amplification of reference genes present in all nucleated cells. Repertoire TCRs were annotated as SARS-CoV-2-specific by exact matching of V gene, CDR3 amino acid sequence and J gene to a known reactive TCR set. The reference SARS-CoV-2 TCR set was derived from MIRA and filtered for enrichment in COVID-19-positive ImmuneCODE repertoires, a step that removed public or cross-reactive TCRs. Using the MIRA antigens, annotated TCRs were further analysed by specific ORF or by position within an ORF. Depth was the summed frequency of annotated unique rearrangements, while breadth was defined as annotated unique rearrangements over total unique productive rearrangements. Group comparisons of TCR breadth used two-sided Wilcoxon rank-sum tests. TCRdb limited this immuneACCESS table to in-frame rearrangements with V and J called. A share of clones is missing; checked studies link under half to unresolved V genes, and the rest is unexplained. Clonal size and the V and J genes are those of that table, whereas D and trimming came from the DNA. The sample table lists about 350,000 clones, about 91% of them with a count of one. The ten biggest clones cover about 3.9% of the sample.

Sequenced material: peripheral blood, taken after recovery from COVID-19. This clonotype originated in a human donor who had recovered from COVID-19. The V and J genes are TRBV15 and TRBJ1-4; 7 bases in the middle match TRBD1. CDR3 reads: CATSTGQINEKLFF. DNA sequence: TGTGCCACCAGCACGGGACAGATTAATGAAAAACTGTTTTTT.